This T cell receptor beta chain is from a study of spatial heterogeneity in lung cancer. The overall study: The study found that TCR transcript counts in tumor regions correlated strongly with a matched bulk RNA-seq T cell module score.

Time point of the sample: sample taken at primary tumor resection. The study tagged each TCR cDNA molecule with a unique molecular identifier. TCRdb passed the 5' RACE reads through MiXCR, listing each CDR3 protein once. Of 2,500 to 3,500 distinct CDR3 sequences listed, 4.5% are singletons. This clonotype is classed as medium-sized. Its matching antigen is unknown. This CDR3 is 15 amino acids long. Trimming left V 1 base short and J 2 bases short, with 11 bases between. Germline V gene sequence: CDR1 MGHDK, CDR2 SYGVNS. Findings and caveats of the study: Counts of expanded alpha and beta TCRs within tumors tracked the tumor nonsynonymous mutation count.

The chain couples TRBV25-1 to TRBJ2-5; tentatively, D is TRBD1 or TRBD2 (6 bases each). The material sequenced was lung tumor tissue, taken at surgery. The TCR sequence derives from a female donor with early-stage non-small cell lung cancer. CDR3 nucleotides: TGTGCCAGCAGTGAATCGGGGGCAGTACAAGAGACCCAGTACTTC. This codes for CASSESGAVQETQYF.